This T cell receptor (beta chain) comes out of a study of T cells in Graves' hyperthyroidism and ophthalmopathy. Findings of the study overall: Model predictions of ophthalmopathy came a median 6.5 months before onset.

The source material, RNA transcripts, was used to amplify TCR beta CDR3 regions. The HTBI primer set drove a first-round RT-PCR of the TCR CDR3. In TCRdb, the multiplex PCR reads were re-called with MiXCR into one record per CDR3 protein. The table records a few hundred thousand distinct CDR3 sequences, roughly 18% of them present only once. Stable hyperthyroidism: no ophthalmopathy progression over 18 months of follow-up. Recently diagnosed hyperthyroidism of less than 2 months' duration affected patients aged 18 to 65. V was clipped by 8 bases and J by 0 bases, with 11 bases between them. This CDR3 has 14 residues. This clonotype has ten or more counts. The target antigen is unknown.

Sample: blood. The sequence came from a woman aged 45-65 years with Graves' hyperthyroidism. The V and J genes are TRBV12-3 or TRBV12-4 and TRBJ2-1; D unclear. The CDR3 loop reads CASGLLSSYNEQFF. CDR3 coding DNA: TGTGCCAGCGGCCTCCTTAGCTCCTACAATGAGCAGTTCTTC.